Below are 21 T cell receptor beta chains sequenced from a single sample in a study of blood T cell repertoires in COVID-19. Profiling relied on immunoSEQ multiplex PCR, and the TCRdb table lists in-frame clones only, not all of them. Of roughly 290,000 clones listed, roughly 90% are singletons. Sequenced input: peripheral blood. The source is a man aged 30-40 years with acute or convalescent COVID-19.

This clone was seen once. CDR3 in amino acids: CATSREVGTVQPQHF. The CDR3 nucleotides read TGTGCCACCAGCAGGGAAGTCGGGACAGTCCAGCCCCAGCATTTT. The genes are TRBV15 and TRBJ1-5; 7 bases are a match to TRBD1. CDR3 length: 15 amino acids. The V and J ends lost 3 bases and 7 bases, in that order; junction bases with no gene match: 9. From germline, CDR1 is LNHNV and CDR2 YYDKDF (reference sequence).

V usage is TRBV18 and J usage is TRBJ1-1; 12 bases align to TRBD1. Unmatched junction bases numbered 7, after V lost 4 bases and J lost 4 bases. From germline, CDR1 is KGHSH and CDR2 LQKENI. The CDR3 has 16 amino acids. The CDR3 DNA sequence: TGTGCCAGCTCACTCGGGACAGGGGGCGGCGGCACTGAAGCTTTCTTT. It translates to CASSLGTGGGGTEAFF.

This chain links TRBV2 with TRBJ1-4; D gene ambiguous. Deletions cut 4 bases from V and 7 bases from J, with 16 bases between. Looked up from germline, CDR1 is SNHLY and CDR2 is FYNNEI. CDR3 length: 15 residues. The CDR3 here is CASSGFLIRSEKLFF. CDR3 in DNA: TGTGCCAGCAGTGGCTTCCTCATACGGAGTGAAAAACTGTTTTTT.

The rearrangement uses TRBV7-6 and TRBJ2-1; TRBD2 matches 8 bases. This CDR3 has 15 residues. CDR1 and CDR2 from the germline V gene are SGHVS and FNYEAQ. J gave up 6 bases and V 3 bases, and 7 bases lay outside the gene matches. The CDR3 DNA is TGTGCCAGCAGCTTCGGGAGGGAAAGGGGCAATGAGCAGTTCTTC. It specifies CASSFGRERGNEQFF.

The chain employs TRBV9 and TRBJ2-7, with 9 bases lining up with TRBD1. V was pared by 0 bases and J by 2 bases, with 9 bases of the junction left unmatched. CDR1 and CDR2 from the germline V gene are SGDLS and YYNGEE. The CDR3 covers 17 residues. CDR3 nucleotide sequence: TGTGCCAGCAGCGTAGTGCCCTCGGGACAGGGCGCCTACGAGCAGTACTTC. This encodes CASSVVPSGQGAYEQYF.

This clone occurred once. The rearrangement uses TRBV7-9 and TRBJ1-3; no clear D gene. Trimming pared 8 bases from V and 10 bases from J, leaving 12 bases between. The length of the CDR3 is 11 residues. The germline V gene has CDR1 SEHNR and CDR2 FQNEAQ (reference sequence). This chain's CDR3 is CASRTGVTIYF. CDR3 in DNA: TGTGCCAGCCGGACCGGGGTAACCATATATTTT.

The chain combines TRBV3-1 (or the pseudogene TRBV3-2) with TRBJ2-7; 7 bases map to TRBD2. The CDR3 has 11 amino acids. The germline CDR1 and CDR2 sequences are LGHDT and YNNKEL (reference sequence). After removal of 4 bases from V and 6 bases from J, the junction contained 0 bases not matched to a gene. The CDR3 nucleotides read TGTGCCAGCAGCCTAGCGGGCGAGCAGTACTTC. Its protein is CASSLAGEQYF.

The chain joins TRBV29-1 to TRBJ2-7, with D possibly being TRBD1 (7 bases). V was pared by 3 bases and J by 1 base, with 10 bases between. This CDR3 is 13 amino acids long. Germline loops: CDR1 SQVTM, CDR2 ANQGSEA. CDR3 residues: CSVESGGSYEQYF. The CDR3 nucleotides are TGCAGCGTTGAGTCAGGGGGGTCCTACGAGCAGTACTTC.

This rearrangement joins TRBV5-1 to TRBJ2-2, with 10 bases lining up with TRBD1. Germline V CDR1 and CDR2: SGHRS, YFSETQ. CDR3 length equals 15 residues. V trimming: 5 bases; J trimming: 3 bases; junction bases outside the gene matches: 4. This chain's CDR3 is CASRWTGGHTGELFF. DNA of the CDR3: TGCGCCAGCAGATGGACAGGGGGACACACCGGGGAGCTGTTTTTT.

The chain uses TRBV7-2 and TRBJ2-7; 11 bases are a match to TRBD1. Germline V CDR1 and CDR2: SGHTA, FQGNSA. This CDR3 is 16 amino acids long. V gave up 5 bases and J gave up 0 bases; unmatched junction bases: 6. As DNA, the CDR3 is TGTGCCAGCAGCATTCGGACAGGGGGCCCCTCCTACGAGCAGTACTTC. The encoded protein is CASSIRTGGPSYEQYF.

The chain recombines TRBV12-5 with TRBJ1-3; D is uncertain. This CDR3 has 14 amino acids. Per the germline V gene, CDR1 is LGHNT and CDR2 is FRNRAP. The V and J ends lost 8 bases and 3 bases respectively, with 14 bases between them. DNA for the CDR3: TGTGCTAGTTTTTTCCCAGGTGTTGGAAACACCATATATTTT. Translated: CASFFPGVGNTIYF.

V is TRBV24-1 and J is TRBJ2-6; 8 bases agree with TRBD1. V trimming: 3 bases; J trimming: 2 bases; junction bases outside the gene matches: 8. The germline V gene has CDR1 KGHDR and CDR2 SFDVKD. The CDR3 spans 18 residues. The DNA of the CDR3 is TGTGCCACCAGTGATCCCATGGACAGGGCTGCTGGGGCCAACGTCCTGACTTTC. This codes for CATSDPMDRAAGANVLTF.

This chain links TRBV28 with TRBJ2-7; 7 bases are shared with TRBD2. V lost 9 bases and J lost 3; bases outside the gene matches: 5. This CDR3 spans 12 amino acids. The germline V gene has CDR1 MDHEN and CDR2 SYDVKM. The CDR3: CASGGGYYEQYF. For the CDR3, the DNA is TGTGCCAGTGGCGGGGGTTACTACGAGCAGTACTTC.

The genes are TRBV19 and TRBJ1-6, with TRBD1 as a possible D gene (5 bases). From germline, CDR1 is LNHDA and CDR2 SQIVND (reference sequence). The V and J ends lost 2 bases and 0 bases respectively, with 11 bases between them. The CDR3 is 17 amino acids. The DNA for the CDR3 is TGTGCCAGTAGTATATCAGGGTTAAACTCCTATAATTCACCCCTCCACTTT. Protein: CASSISGLNSYNSPLHF.

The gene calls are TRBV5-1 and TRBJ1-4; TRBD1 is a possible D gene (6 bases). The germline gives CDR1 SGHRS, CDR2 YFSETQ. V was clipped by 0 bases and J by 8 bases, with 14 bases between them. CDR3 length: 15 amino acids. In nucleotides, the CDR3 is TGCGCCAGCAGCTTGGCGGGTCAGGGGAAGGAAAAACTGTTTTTT. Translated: CASSLAGQGKEKLFF.

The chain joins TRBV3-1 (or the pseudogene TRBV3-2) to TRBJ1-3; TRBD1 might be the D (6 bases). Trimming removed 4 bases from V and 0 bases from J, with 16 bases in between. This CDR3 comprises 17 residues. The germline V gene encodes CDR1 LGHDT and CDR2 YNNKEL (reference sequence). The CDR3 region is CASSPYYRESSGNTIYF. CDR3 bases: TGTGCCAGCAGCCCATACTACAGGGAGAGCTCTGGAAACACCATATATTTT.

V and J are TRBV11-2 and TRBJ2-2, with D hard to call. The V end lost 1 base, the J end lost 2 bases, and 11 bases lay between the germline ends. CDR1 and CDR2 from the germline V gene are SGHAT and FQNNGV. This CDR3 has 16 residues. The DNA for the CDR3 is TGTGCCAGCAGCTTAGCAGACACAACCAACACCGGGGAGCTGTTTTTT. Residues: CASSLADTTNTGELFF.

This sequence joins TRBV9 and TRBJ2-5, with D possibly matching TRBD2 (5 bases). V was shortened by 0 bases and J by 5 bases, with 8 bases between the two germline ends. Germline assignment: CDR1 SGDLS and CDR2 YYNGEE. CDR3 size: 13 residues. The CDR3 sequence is CASSVDSGETQYF. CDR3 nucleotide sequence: TGTGCCAGCAGCGTAGATTCGGGGGAGACCCAGTACTTC.

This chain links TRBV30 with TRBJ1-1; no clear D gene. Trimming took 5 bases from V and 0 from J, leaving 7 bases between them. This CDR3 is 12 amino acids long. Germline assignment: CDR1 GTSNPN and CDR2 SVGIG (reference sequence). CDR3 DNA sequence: TGTGCCTGGGGCTACCTGAACACTGAAGCTTTCTTT. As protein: CAWGYLNTEAFF.

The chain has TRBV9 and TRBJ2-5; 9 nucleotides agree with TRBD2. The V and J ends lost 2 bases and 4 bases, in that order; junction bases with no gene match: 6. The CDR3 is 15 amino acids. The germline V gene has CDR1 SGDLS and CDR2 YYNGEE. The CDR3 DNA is TGTGCCAGCAGCGTTAGCGGGAGTTTGAGAGAGACCCAGTACTTC. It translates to CASSVSGSLRETQYF.

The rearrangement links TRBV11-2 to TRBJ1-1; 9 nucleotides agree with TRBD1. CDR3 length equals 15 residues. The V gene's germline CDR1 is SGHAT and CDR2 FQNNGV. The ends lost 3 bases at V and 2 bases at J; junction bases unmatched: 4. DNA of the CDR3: TGTGCCAGCAGCTTTCAACAGGGGGCAAACACTGAAGCTTTCTTT. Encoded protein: CASSFQQGANTEAFF.